This T cell receptor (beta chain) was captured in a study of shared clonotypes between healthy human individuals. CDR3 length: 15 amino acids. Germline values: CDR1 LGHNA, CDR2 YNFKEQ. Trimming cost V 5 bases and J 5 bases; bases outside gene matches: 4. The assay was carried out at the deep level. Genomic DNA belonging to each subset was distributed in equal measure over several immunoSEQ plates. Ten immunoSEQ deep assay plates served to sequence unsorted PBMC DNA. Authors' data handling: As immunoSEQ supplied junction-only sequences (without quality scores), filtering differed. TCRdb's copy holds only in-frame clones and misses some; the assay was immunoSEQ multiplex PCR. Clonal size and the V and J genes are those of that table, whereas D and trimming came from the DNA. The sample lists around 500,000 clones; roughly 78% were seen once.

The sequence was collected from a woman in her thirties or forties in good health. Some clones in this sample may be carry-over from other donors' samples. The V call is TRBV4-2, the J call TRBJ2-1; 12 nucleotides line up with TRBD2. Sequenced material: PBMCs. Written as DNA, the CDR3 is TGTGCCAGCAGCACCCGGACTAGCGGGGACAATGAGCAGTTCTTC. Translation gives CASSTRTSGDNEQFF.